Listed below are T cell receptor beta chains from one sample, sequenced in a study of blood T cell repertoires in COVID-19. TCRdb's copy holds only in-frame clones and misses some; the assay was immunoSEQ multiplex PCR. This sample has some 70,000 clones, with more than 70% found just once. Sequenced: peripheral blood. The receptors were gathered from a man aged 50 to 60 with COVID-19, enrolled during active disease. Each CDR3 is given with its conserved first and last residue.

j_gene | v_gene | CDR3aa
TRBJ2-2 | TRBV9 | CASSVAQRANTGELFF
TRBJ1-6 | TRBV30 | CAFNSGTGNSPLHF
TRBJ1-3 | TRBV19 | CASSIQGARNTIYF
TRBJ1-2 | TRBV9 | CASSVGGEGEVTYGYTF
TRBJ2-1 | TRBV7-2 | CATSSLSSYNEQFF
TRBJ1-5 | TRBV27 | CASRGTGGQPQHF
TRBJ1-1 | TRBV19 | CATTSNGYREAFF
TRBJ2-1 | TRBV3-1/TRBV3-2 | CASSQARSEQFF
TRBJ1-2 | TRBV5-5 | CASSLAGTDLYGYTF
TRBJ2-6 | TRBV5-1 | CASSSRALGGANVLTF
TRBJ1-6 | TRBV25-1 | CASSESHKPLHF
TRBJ2-1 | TRBV7-3 | CASSRTSDYNEQFF
TRBJ2-7 | TRBV7-2 | CASSPGGVYEQYF
TRBJ2-1 | TRBV19 | CASSISFHEQFF
TRBJ2-7 | TRBV30 | CAWTGAYEQYF
TRBJ1-4 | TRBV7-2 | CASSLVGTGTEKLFF
TRBJ2-1 | TRBV7-9 | CASSLELAAYNEQFF
TRBJ2-2 | TRBV3-1/TRBV3-2 | CASSQGLAVLGRTGELFF
TRBJ1-5 | TRBV4-2 | CASSQDIDNSNQPQHF
TRBJ1-6 | TRBV18 | CASSMDRAGNSPLHF
TRBJ2-7 | TRBV29-1 | CSVEGRGPSYEQYF
TRBJ2-4 | TRBV2 | CASTRGGLGDIQYF